The next 23 T cell receptor beta chains were all read from a single sample in a study of blood T cell repertoires in COVID-19. Assay used: immunoSEQ multiplex PCR; TCRdb lists only in-frame clones, some missing. The repertoire holds approximately 180,000 clones, 75% to 90% seen once, with roughly 9.8% in the top ten. The sequenced material came from peripheral blood. Every receptor here comes from a human donor with active or convalescent COVID-19. The donor label of this sample is uncertain.

The chain joins TRBV6-4 to TRBJ1-2; perhaps TRBD1 as D (5 bases). Germline V gene data show CDR1 as MRHNA and CDR2 as SNTAGT. This CDR3 has 14 residues. The V end was cut by 3 bases, the J end by 1 base, with 9 bases between. CDR3 coding DNA: TGTGCCAGCAGTGAGGAGGGGAATAACTATGGCTACACCTTC. Protein: CASSEEGNNYGYTF.

The CDR3 sequence: CASTPAVRYQPQHF. The CDR3 coding sequence is TGTGCCAGCACCCCGGCAGTTCGATATCAGCCCCAGCATTTT. The rearrangement joins TRBV6-2 or TRBV6-3 to TRBJ1-5; D is uncertain. Deletions cut 7 bases from V and 5 bases from J, with 15 bases between. The V gene's germline CDR1 is MNHEY and CDR2 SVGEGT. This CDR3 contains 14 residues.

The V and J genes are TRBV3-1 (or the pseudogene TRBV3-2) and TRBJ2-3; D is perhaps TRBD2 (6 bases). Germline-derived CDR1 and CDR2 are LGHDT and YNNKEL (reference sequence). The V and J ends lost 3 bases and 2 bases respectively, with 9 bases between them. This CDR3 spans 14 amino acids. This chain's CDR3 is CASSHREYTDTQYF. The CDR3 DNA sequence: TGTGCCAGCAGCCATCGGGAGTACACAGATACGCAGTATTTT.

The chain carries TRBV24-1 and TRBJ1-5; D is undetermined. CDR1 is KGHDR and CDR2 is SFDVKD in the germline V gene. CDR3 length equals 14 residues. V was shortened by 1 base and J by 2 bases, with 5 bases between the two germline ends. Written as DNA, the CDR3 is TGTGCCACCAGTGATTTCCGAGGCAATCAGCCCCAGCATTTT. This translates into CATSDFRGNQPQHF.

The chain carries TRBV25-1 and TRBJ1-1; D may be TRBD1 (5 bases). V lost 4 bases to trimming and J lost 4 bases, with 13 bases between them. CDR3 length equals 14 residues. In germline, CDR1 is MGHDK, CDR2 SYGVNS. CDR3 sequence (DNA): TGTGCCAGCAGTGGAGCCACGACAGTCACTGAAGCTTTCTTT. Translation gives CASSGATTVTEAFF.

The gene calls are TRBV28 and TRBJ1-2; no definite D call. V gave up 1 base and J gave up 7 bases, with 7 bases separating them. The CDR3 sequence is 12 residues long. Germline-derived CDR1 and CDR2 are MDHEN and SYDVKM. The DNA for the CDR3 is TGTGCCAGCAGTTTATCGTCCGTTGGCTACACCTTC. Amino acid sequence: CASSLSSVGYTF.

The chain joins TRBV7-6 to TRBJ2-3, with 13 bases matching TRBD2. This CDR3 has 16 amino acids. V shed 7 bases, J shed 6 bases, and the junction held 10 bases outside the gene matches. Germline V gene sequence: CDR1 SGHVS, CDR2 FNYEAQ. The CDR3 nucleotides read TGTGCCAGCACCCTCTCAACTAGCGGGGGGGCCGATACGCAGTATTTT. Protein: CASTLSTSGGADTQYF.

The chain couples TRBV5-1 to TRBJ2-7; 8 bases fit TRBD2. V trimming: 1 base; J trimming: 2 bases; junction bases outside the gene matches: 8. Germline loops: CDR1 SGHRS, CDR2 YFSETQ. This CDR3 comprises 16 residues. The DNA for the CDR3 is TGCGCCAGCAGCTTGAGGCCCGGCGGGGGGACCTACGAGCAGTACTTC. Protein product: CASSLRPGGGTYEQYF.

The sample holds a few counts of this clone. The J gene is TRBJ2-1, the V gene TRBV4-1; D might be TRBD2 (6 bases). Trimming took 8 bases from V and 9 from J, leaving 23 bases between them. Germline CDR1 and CDR2: MGHRA and YSYEKL. The CDR3 runs to 15 residues. The CDR3 spells CASRWVGGAEGEQFF. The CDR3 DNA follows: TGCGCCAGCCGCTGGGTTGGCGGAGCGGAGGGTGAGCAGTTCTTC.

This chain links TRBV6-5 with TRBJ1-4; D perhaps matches TRBD1 (6 bases). The CDR3 has 14 residues. V lost 5 bases, J lost 7 bases, and 14 bases lay in between. CDR1 is MNHEY and CDR2 is SVGAGI in the germline V gene. CDR3 sequence reads: CASSNTGHVEKLFF. The CDR3 DNA sequence: TGTGCCAGCAGTAACACAGGGCACGTTGAAAAACTGTTTTTT.

The chain is built from TRBV4-3 and TRBJ2-2; D not certain. Trimming stripped 0 bases from V and 3 bases from J, with 5 bases between. Germline CDR1 is LGHNA and CDR2 is YSLEER. CDR3 length: 14 amino acids. As DNA, the CDR3 is TGCGCCAGCAGCCAAGACAGTTACACCGGGGAGCTGTTTTTT. Its protein is CASSQDSYTGELFF.

The V call is TRBV24-1, the J call TRBJ2-2; the match to TRBD1 covers 9 bases. Germline V CDR1 and CDR2: KGHDR, SFDVKD. The V gene end was trimmed by 4 bases and the J gene end by 6 bases; junction bases not matched to a gene: 8. This CDR3 has 16 residues. CDR3: CATSEPGQGSAGELFF. The CDR3 region has the DNA TGTGCCACCAGTGAACCCGGACAGGGGAGCGCCGGGGAGCTGTTTTTT.

V and J are TRBV6-5 and TRBJ1-3; D is undetermined. This CDR3 region has 13 residues. V was shortened by 7 bases and J by 2 bases, with 9 bases between the two germline ends. Germline CDR1 MNHEY, CDR2 SVGAGI. The CDR3 sequence is CASKQAAGNTIYF. The CDR3 nucleotides read TGTGCCAGCAAGCAGGCTGCTGGAAACACCATATATTTT.

The chain is built from TRBV11-2 and TRBJ2-7; D might be TRBD1 (5 bases). This CDR3 comprises 16 residues. In germline, CDR1 is SGHAT, CDR2 FQNNGV. Trimming stripped 3 bases from V and 6 bases from J, with 21 bases between. The CDR3 nucleotides read TGTGCCAGCAGCTTCCGTACGTCAGGGATTCTCCTCGAGCAGTACTTC. Its translation is CASSFRTSGILLEQYF.

V is TRBV27 and J is TRBJ2-2; a weak D match, TRBD1 (5 bases). From germline, CDR1 is MNHEY and CDR2 SMNVEV (reference sequence). This CDR3 spans 14 amino acids. V was shortened by 7 bases and J by 4 bases, with 13 bases between the two germline ends. The CDR3 nucleotides read TGTGCCAGCAAGGGGCGGCGCGGCACCGGGGAGCTGTTTTTT. Translating it yields CASKGRRGTGELFF.

In nucleotides, the CDR3 is TGTGCCAGCAGCTTCGAAGACGGGTATCAGCCCCAGCATTTT. This translates into CASSFEDGYQPQHF. V is TRBV7-9 and J is TRBJ1-5; D is undetermined. Trimming stripped 3 bases from V and 5 bases from J, with 11 bases between. This CDR3 contains 14 residues. Germline CDR1 reads SEHNR; CDR2 reads FQNEAQ (reference sequence).

The chain has TRBV20-1 and TRBJ2-7; perhaps TRBD2 as D (6 bases). Looked up from germline, CDR1 is DFQATT and CDR2 is SNEGSKA (reference sequence). The CDR3 is made up of 11 amino acids. Here the CDR3 DNA reads TGCAGCGGGGGATCCTCCTACGAGCAGTACTTC. It is translated as CSGGSSYEQYF.

The gene calls are TRBV5-5 and TRBJ2-7; 7 nucleotides match TRBD1. CDR1 SGHKS and CDR2 YYEKEE come from the germline V gene (reference sequence). J lost 3 bases, V lost 0 bases, and 9 bases had no gene match. The CDR3 is 16 residues long. The chain's CDR3 is CASSLGPQGYLYEQYF. DNA of the CDR3: TGTGCCAGCAGCTTGGGTCCACAGGGGTATCTCTACGAGCAGTACTTC.

The V and J genes are TRBV10-3 and TRBJ2-3; TRBD2 matches at 9 bases. V lost 4 bases to trimming and J lost 8 bases; unmatched junction nucleotides: 7. This CDR3 contains 14 residues. CDR1 is ENHRY and CDR2 is SYGVKD in the germline V gene. The CDR3 region is CAISGGGGAGTQYF. CDR3 nucleotides: TGTGCCATCAGTGGCGGCGGGGGGGCAGGTACGCAGTATTTT.

The J gene is TRBJ1-2, the V gene TRBV6-5; D perhaps matches TRBD1 (5 bases). The CDR3 runs 14 residues. Germline loops: CDR1 MNHEY, CDR2 SVGAGI. Trimming shortened V by 7 bases and J by 7 bases, and 19 bases separated the two germline ends. The CDR3 loop reads CASNPTQGSSGYTF. The CDR3 DNA sequence: TGTGCCAGCAATCCCACCCAGGGCTCCTCTGGCTACACCTTC.

The chain is built from TRBV5-6 and TRBJ2-1, with D possibly TRBD2 on 5 matching bases. The CDR3 is 14 residues long. Deletions cut 2 bases from V and 1 base from J, with 7 bases between. The germline V gene has CDR1 SGHDT and CDR2 YYEEEE. CDR3 DNA: TGTGCCAGCAGCTTACTAGGGTCCTACAATGAGCAGTTCTTC. As protein: CASSLLGSYNEQFF.

This clone was recorded a few times. This chain uses TRBV2 with TRBJ2-3, with 7 bases aligning to TRBD1. The CDR3 is 13 residues long. V lost 4 bases, J lost 4 bases, and 2 bases stayed unmatched. Germline V lookup: CDR1 SNHLY, CDR2 FYNNEI. The CDR3: CASSVRGPDTQYF. The CDR3 region has the DNA TGTGCCAGCAGTGTAAGGGGGCCAGATACGCAGTATTTT.

This clone was detected once. The rearrangement uses TRBV3-1 (or the pseudogene TRBV3-2) and TRBJ2-3; possible D gene TRBD2, 5 bases. This CDR3 has 15 residues. Germline-derived CDR1 and CDR2 are LGHDT and YNNKEL (reference sequence). The V and J ends lost 4 bases and 4 bases respectively, with 15 bases between them. The CDR3 reads CASSLVSTRADTQYF. CDR3 coding DNA: TGTGCCAGCAGCCTCGTCTCTACGAGGGCAGATACGCAGTATTTT.